The sequence of this T cell receptor (beta chain) was determined in a study of human T cells and chemical hapten exposure. Study-wide context: The variation in per-sample TCR yields arose mainly from small differences in pooled library volumes.

Unique molecular identifiers were attached to individual cDNA molecules during library preparation. TCRdb re-analysed the RACE reads in MiXCR, keeping a single row per CDR3 protein. The table includes around 200,000 distinct CDR3 sequences, more than 25% detected once. Time point noted: pre-sensitization, week 0. Treatment given: therapeutic diphenylcyclopropenone sensitization with weekly scalp DPC. Patients had alopecia, were aged 18 to 70, and were not pregnant. Sequenced material: whole blood, taken in connection with sensitization to the hapten diphenylcyclopropenone (DPC). The clonotype originates from a woman aged 25 to 39 with alopecia areata. Some clones in this sample may be carry-over from other donors' samples.

CDR3 residues: CASSSAGGYEQFF. The CDR3 DNA is TGTGCCAGCAGTTCCGCGGGGGGCTATGAGCAGTTCTTC. The chain has TRBV28 and TRBJ2-1; 8 bases match TRBD2. The germline CDR1 and CDR2 sequences are MDHEN and SYDVKM. V lost 4 bases and J lost 8; bases outside the gene matches: 4. The CDR3 contains 13 residues.